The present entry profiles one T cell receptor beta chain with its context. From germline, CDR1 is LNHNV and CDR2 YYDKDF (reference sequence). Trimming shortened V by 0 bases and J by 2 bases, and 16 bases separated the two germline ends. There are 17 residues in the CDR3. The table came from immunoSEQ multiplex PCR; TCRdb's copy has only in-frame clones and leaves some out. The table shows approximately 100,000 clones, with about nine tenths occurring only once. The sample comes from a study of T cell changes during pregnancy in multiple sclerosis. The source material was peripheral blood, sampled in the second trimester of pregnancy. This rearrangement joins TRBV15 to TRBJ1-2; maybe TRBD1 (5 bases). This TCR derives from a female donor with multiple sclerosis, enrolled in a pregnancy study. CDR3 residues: CATSRDHAGQGNYGYTF. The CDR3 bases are TGTGCCACCAGCAGAGATCACGCGGGGCAGGGAAACTATGGCTACACCTTC.